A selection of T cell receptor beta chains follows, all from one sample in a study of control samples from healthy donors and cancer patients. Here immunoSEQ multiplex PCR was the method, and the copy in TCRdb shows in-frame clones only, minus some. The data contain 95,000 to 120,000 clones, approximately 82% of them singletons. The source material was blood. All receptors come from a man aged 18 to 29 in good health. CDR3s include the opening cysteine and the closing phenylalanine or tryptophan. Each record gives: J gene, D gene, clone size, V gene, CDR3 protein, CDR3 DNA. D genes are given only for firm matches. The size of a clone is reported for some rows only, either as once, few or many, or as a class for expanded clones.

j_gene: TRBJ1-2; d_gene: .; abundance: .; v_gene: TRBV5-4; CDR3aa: CASSPRGFNYGYTF; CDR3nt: TGTGCCAGCAGCCCCCGGGGGTTTAACTATGGCTACACCTTC
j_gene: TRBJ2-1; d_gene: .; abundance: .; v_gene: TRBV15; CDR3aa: CATSGGELPAHEQFF; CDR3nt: TGTGCCACCAGCGGTGGGGAACTCCCGGCCCATGAGCAGTTCTTC
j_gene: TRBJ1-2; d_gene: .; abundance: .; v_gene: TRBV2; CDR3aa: CASSENRISGYTF; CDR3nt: TGTGCCAGCAGTGAGAACAGGATAAGCGGCTACACCTTC
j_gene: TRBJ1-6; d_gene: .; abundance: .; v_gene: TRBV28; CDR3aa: CASSGGGSYNSPLHF; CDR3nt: TGTGCCAGCAGTGGGGGGGGCTCCTATAATTCACCCCTCCACTTT
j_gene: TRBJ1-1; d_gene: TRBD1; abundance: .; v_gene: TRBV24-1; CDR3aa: CATSGQGKTEAFF; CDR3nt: TGTGCCACCAGTGGACAGGGGAAGACTGAAGCTTTCTTT
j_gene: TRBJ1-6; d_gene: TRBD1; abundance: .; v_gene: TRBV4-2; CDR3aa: CASSQDRDNSPLHF; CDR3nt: TGTGCCAGCAGCCAGGACAGGGATAATTCACCCCTCCACTTT
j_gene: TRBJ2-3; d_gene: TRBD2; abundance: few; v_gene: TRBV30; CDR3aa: CAWSSLAGGADTQYF; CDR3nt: TGTGCCTGGAGTTCACTAGCGGGGGGAGCAGATACGCAGTATTTT
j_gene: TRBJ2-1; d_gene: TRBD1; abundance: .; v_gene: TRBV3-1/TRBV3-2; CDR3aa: CASSQFETRTGSYNEQFF; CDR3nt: TGTGCCAGCAGCCAATTCGAAACGCGGACAGGGTCTTACAATGAGCAGTTCTTC
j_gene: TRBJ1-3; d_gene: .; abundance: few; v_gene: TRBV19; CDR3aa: CASRHPPSSGNTIYF; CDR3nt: TGTGCCAGTAGACACCCCCCCAGCTCTGGAAACACCATATATTTT
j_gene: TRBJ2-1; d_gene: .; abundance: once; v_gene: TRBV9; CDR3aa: CASSFLDSKSSYNEQFF; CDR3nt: TGTGCCAGCAGCTTTTTGGACAGCAAGAGCTCCTACAATGAGCAGTTCTTC
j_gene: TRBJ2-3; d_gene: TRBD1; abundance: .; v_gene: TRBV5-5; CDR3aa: CASSRTGEDTQYF; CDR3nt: TGTGCCAGCAGCCGGACAGGGGAAGATACGCAGTATTTT
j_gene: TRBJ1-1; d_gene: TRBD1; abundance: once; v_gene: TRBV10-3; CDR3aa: CAIRRDRGQVTEAFF; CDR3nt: TGTGCCATCAGGAGAGACAGGGGGCAGGTCACTGAAGCTTTCTTT
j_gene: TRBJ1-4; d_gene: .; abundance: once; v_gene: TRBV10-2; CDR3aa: CASSDQDGAFGEKLFF; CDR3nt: TGCGCCAGCAGTGATCAGGACGGAGCCTTTGGAGAAAAACTGTTTTTT
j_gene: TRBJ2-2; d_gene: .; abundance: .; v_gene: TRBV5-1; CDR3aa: CASSFLFGRTYTGELFF; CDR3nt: TGCGCCAGCAGCTTTTTGTTTGGAAGGACGTACACCGGGGAGCTGTTTTTT